These T cell receptor beta chains were read from a single sample in a study of shared clonotypes between healthy human individuals. Assay used: immunoSEQ multiplex PCR; TCRdb lists only in-frame clones, some missing. Here the sample spans roughly 2.1 million clones, 90% to 95% being singletons. Sequencing was performed on naive CD8+ T cells from PBMCs. These receptors all come from a man between 18 and 29 years old in good health. Some clones in this sample may be carry-over from other donors' samples. Both conserved end residues are part of each CDR3. D genes are given only for firm matches. Clone size appears in some rows only: once, few, many, or a class for an expanded clone.

v_gene	d_gene	j_gene	abundance	CDR3aa	CDR3nt
TRBV7-9	-	TRBJ2-3	-	CASSLGPFPDPDTQYF	TGTGCCAGCAGCCTTGGCCCGTTTCCGGACCCAGATACGCAGTATTTT
TRBV5-4	-	TRBJ2-2	-	CASSFGEAITGELFF	TGTGCCAGCAGCTTCGGTGAGGCAATCACCGGGGAGCTGTTTTTT
TRBV27	TRBD1	TRBJ1-4	-	CASGLPRDSTNEKLFF	TGTGCCAGCGGCCTCCCTCGGGACAGCACTAATGAAAAACTGTTTTTT
TRBV11-2	-	TRBJ2-2	-	CASSRPETGELFF	TGTGCCAGCAGCCGACCTGAGACCGGGGAGCTGTTTTTT
TRBV15	-	TRBJ2-2	-	CATSRLSTGELFF	TGTGCCACCAGCAGACTTAGTACCGGGGAGCTGTTTTTT
TRBV4-1	-	TRBJ2-3	-	CASSQESWAERWTQYF	TGCGCCAGCAGCCAAGAGTCCTGGGCGGAGCGTTGGACGCAGTATTTT
TRBV6-6	-	TRBJ2-3	-	CASSPSRQGTDTQYF	TGTGCCAGCAGTCCTTCACGACAGGGCACAGATACGCAGTATTTT
TRBV28	TRBD2	TRBJ2-3	once	CASSLRPSGSTDTQYF	TGTGCCAGCAGTTTACGACCTAGCGGGAGCACAGATACGCAGTATTTT
TRBV27	-	TRBJ2-7	-	CASSFGRTYEQYF	TGTGCCAGCAGTTTTGGGCGGACCTACGAGCAGTACTTC
TRBV13	TRBD2	TRBJ2-3	-	CASSSRLAASTDTQYF	TGTGCCAGCAGCTCCCGACTAGCGGCAAGCACAGATACGCAGTATTTT
TRBV2	-	TRBJ2-1	-	CASSSIGTPPYNEQFF	TGTGCCAGCAGTTCCATAGGGACACCTCCCTACAATGAGCAGTTCTTC
TRBV9	-	TRBJ2-3	once	CASSLVGGGIGDTQYF	TGTGCCAGCAGCTTGGTAGGGGGAGGGATAGGAGATACGCAGTATTTT
TRBV5-6	TRBD2	TRBJ2-5	-	CASSDNLAGWETQYF	TGTGCCAGCAGCGATAACCTAGCGGGATGGGAGACCCAGTACTTC
TRBV5-5	TRBD1	TRBJ2-7	-	CASSSAGTGGLGEQYF	TGTGCCAGCAGCTCAGCTGGGACAGGGGGTTTGGGCGAGCAGTACTTC
TRBV11-2	TRBD1	TRBJ2-1	-	CASSAEEGQDEQFF	TGTGCCAGCAGCGCCGAGGAGGGACAGGATGAGCAGTTCTTC
TRBV29-1	-	TRBJ1-2	-	CSVRGGAFHGYTF	TGCAGCGTCCGCGGGGGGGCGTTCCATGGCTACACCTTC
TRBV19	-	TRBJ1-1	once	CASNQGWGNTEAFF	TGTGCCAGCAACCAGGGGTGGGGAAACACTGAAGCTTTCTTT
TRBV7-9	-	TRBJ2-1	once	CASSAEVSYNEQFF	TGTGCCAGCAGCGCAGAAGTCTCCTACAATGAGCAGTTCTTC
TRBV4-2	TRBD2	TRBJ2-2	-	CASSQELAGGPGTGELFF	TGTGCCAGCAGCCAAGAGTTAGCGGGAGGGCCCGGGACCGGGGAGCTGTTTTTT
TRBV6-1	-	TRBJ2-7	-	CASNPGHAGYEQYF	TGTGCCAGCAACCCAGGGCACGCGGGGTACGAGCAGTACTTC
TRBV14	-	TRBJ1-1	few	CASSPQGNTEAFF	TGTGCCAGCAGCCCTCAGGGCAACACTGAAGCTTTCTTT
TRBV29-1	-	TRBJ1-2	-	CSVGPEDRYGYTF	TGCAGCGTTGGGCCAGAGGACCGCTATGGCTACACCTTC
TRBV7-8	-	TRBJ2-7	-	CASSLGAGSWNYEQYF	TGTGCCAGCAGCTTAGGGGCGGGTTCCTGGAACTACGAGCAGTACTTC
TRBV28	-	TRBJ1-2	-	CASSPLDSFGYTF	TGTGCCAGCAGCCCCCTTGACAGCTTTGGCTACACCTTC
TRBV7-9	-	TRBJ1-5	few	CASSPRGDNQPQHF	TGTGCCAGCAGCCCGAGAGGGGACAATCAGCCCCAGCATTTT
TRBV28	-	TRBJ2-5	-	CASTVVSQATQYF	TGTGCCAGCACGGTAGTTTCTCAAGCGACCCAGTACTTC
TRBV5-4	-	TRBJ2-5	-	CASSWGTADTQYF	TGTGCCAGCAGCTGGGGGACTGCAGATACCCAGTACTTC
TRBV6-1	-	TRBJ1-2	-	CASSEVGPNYGYTF	TGTGCCAGCAGTGAGGTTGGGCCCAACTATGGCTACACCTTC
TRBV28	-	TRBJ2-7	once	CASSLGPTGAYEQYF	TGTGCCAGCAGTTTAGGGCCGACGGGAGCCTACGAGCAGTACTTC
TRBV9	-	TRBJ1-2	-	CASSVGQTYGYTF	TGTGCCAGCAGCGTAGGACAGACCTATGGCTACACCTTC
TRBV10-3	TRBD1	TRBJ1-1	-	CAISESDRGPLKGGNTEAFF	TGTGCCATCAGTGAGTCGGACAGGGGACCGTTGAAAGGAGGGAACACTGAAGCTTTCTTT
TRBV9	TRBD2	TRBJ2-2	-	CASSVEASGKNTGELFF	TGTGCCAGCAGCGTAGAGGCTAGCGGCAAGAACACCGGGGAGCTGTTTTTT
TRBV30	TRBD2	TRBJ2-3	-	CAWRLGVAGSTDTQYF	TGTGCCTGGAGGCTCGGAGTAGCGGGAAGCACAGATACGCAGTATTTT
TRBV28	-	TRBJ2-7	-	CASSQRVASYEQYF	TGTGCCAGCAGCCAGCGGGTCGCCTCCTACGAGCAGTACTTC
TRBV7-8	-	TRBJ2-1	-	CASSLESGSPYYNEQFF	TGTGCCAGCAGCTTAGAATCCGGTTCCCCCTACTACAATGAGCAGTTCTTC
TRBV5-8	-	TRBJ2-7	-	CASSLMGHLYEQYF	TGTGCCAGCAGCCTGATGGGACACCTTTACGAGCAGTACTTC
TRBV7-3	-	TRBJ2-1	few	CASSLINRANNEQFF	TGTGCCAGCAGCTTAATCAACAGGGCGAACAATGAGCAGTTCTTC
TRBV4-3	-	TRBJ1-1	-	CASSHGRETREAFF	TGCGCCAGCAGCCATGGACGGGAAACTCGAGAAGCTTTCTTT
TRBV28	-	TRBJ2-5	-	CASRKQDIVETQYF	TGTGCCAGCAGAAAACAGGATATTGTAGAGACCCAGTACTTC
TRBV5-6	TRBD2	TRBJ2-3	-	CASSLGRGEGAATDTQYF	TGTGCCAGCAGCTTGGGGCGCGGGGAGGGAGCCGCCACAGATACGCAGTATTTT
TRBV9	-	TRBJ2-3	-	CASSVDGTTDTQYF	TGTGCCAGCAGCGTAGATGGGACTACAGATACGCAGTATTTT
TRBV7-2	-	TRBJ1-2	-	CASSLAGEGGGYTF	TGTGCCAGCAGCTTAGCCGGGGAGGGCGGTGGCTACACCTTC
TRBV2	TRBD1	TRBJ2-7	-	CASSESTGQGLYEQYF	TGTGCCAGCAGTGAAAGTACAGGACAGGGGCTCTACGAGCAGTACTTC
TRBV30	-	TRBJ1-2	-	CAWSVRREINYGYTF	TGTGCCTGGAGTGTACGGCGGGAGATTAACTATGGCTACACCTTC
TRBV6-5	TRBD2	TRBJ2-3	once	CASGLREATDTQYF	TGTGCCAGTGGCTTGCGGGAGGCCACAGATACGCAGTATTTT
TRBV28	TRBD1	TRBJ1-2	once	CASSLYAGGTNYGYTF	TGTGCCAGCAGTTTATATGCAGGGGGGACTAACTATGGCTACACCTTC
TRBV11-2	TRBD2	TRBJ2-1	-	CASSLAAGAYNEQFF	TGTGCCAGCAGCTTAGCAGCGGGAGCCTACAATGAGCAGTTCTTC
TRBV6-1	TRBD1	TRBJ2-7	-	CASSPGQGWEQYF	TGTGCCAGCAGTCCGGGACAGGGGTGGGAGCAGTACTTC
TRBV19	TRBD2	TRBJ2-1	-	CASSIDFGLANEQFF	TGTGCCAGTAGTATCGACTTCGGACTAGCCAATGAGCAGTTCTTC
TRBV11-2	-	TRBJ2-7	once	CASSTRQSYSYEQYF	TGTGCCAGCAGCACCCGACAGTCCTACTCCTACGAGCAGTACTTC